The rows below give T cell receptor beta chains drawn from one sample of a study of blood T cell repertoires in COVID-19. Here immunoSEQ multiplex PCR was the method, and the copy in TCRdb shows in-frame clones only, minus some. This sample carries about 280,000 clones, around 90% of them seen once, and the ten largest clones take approximately 3%. The sample was PBMCs or T cells enriched from blood (not recorded which). The receptors shown here come from a man aged 35-49 years who had been exposed to COVID-19. The CDR3 runs from the conserved cysteine through the conserved F or W. D genes are given only for firm matches. The size field is filled for only some rows; it gives once, few, many or a size class.

J	size	D	V	DNA	CDR3
TRBJ2-6	once	.	TRBV19	TGTGCCAGTAGTATTGGAGCTCCTGGGGCCAACGTCCTGACTTTC	CASSIGAPGANVLTF
TRBJ2-3	.	.	TRBV5-1	TGCGCCAGCAACAGGGCGACAGATACGCAGTATTTT	CASNRATDTQYF
TRBJ2-1	few	TRBD2	TRBV7-2	TGTGCCAGCAGCTTAGCCCCAACTAGCGGGAGTTCGACGTTCTTC	CASSLAPTSGSSTFF
TRBJ2-5	.	TRBD1	TRBV7-9	TGTGCCAGCGCGACAGGGGAGGTGACCCAGTACTTC	CASATGEVTQYF
TRBJ1-1	.	TRBD1	TRBV27	TGTGCCAGCAGTTCTGGACAGGCAACATTTGAAGCTTTCTTT	CASSSGQATFEAFF
TRBJ1-1	.	.	TRBV5-1	TGCGCCAGCAGCCTCGTAGGGGACACTGAAGCTTTCTTT	CASSLVGDTEAFF
TRBJ1-6	.	.	TRBV29-1	TGCAGCGTTGCACACCAGTATAATTCACCCCTCCACTTT	CSVAHQYNSPLHF
TRBJ1-2	.	.	TRBV2	TGTGCCAGCAGTACCCAGGGTAACTATGGCTACACCTTC	CASSTQGNYGYTF
TRBJ2-7	.	TRBD2	TRBV6-2/TRBV6-3	TGTGCCAGCAGTTTCCCGAGCGGGAGAGTAAACTACGAGCAGTACTTC	CASSFPSGRVNYEQYF
TRBJ1-1	.	TRBD1	TRBV7-9	TGTGCCAGCAGCTTAGACAGGGGGCGCGGGGCTTTCTTT	CASSLDRGRGAFF
TRBJ2-7	.	.	TRBV4-3	TGCGCCAGCAGCCAAGATTGGGCAGACCAATACGAGCAGTACTTC	CASSQDWADQYEQYF
TRBJ1-6	.	TRBD1	TRBV12-5	TGTGCTAGTGGTGGGACAGTCCCAGGTTCACCCCTCCACTTT	CASGGTVPGSPLHF
TRBJ2-1	.	TRBD1	TRBV19	TGTGCCAGTAGTATAGCCTCGGGCTTCGAGGGACAGGGCTTTTTGAGCTCCTACAATGAGCAGTTCTTC	CASSIASGFEGQGFLSSYNEQFF
TRBJ2-2	few	TRBD1	TRBV7-9	TGTGCCAGCAGCTCGGCCTCCCCTTTCAGGGGGCAAGCCGGGGAGCTGTTTTTT	CASSSASPFRGQAGELFF
TRBJ2-3	.	TRBD1	TRBV6-5	TGTGCCAGCAGTCCCGGGACAGGGGTGGATACGCAGTATTTT	CASSPGTGVDTQYF
TRBJ2-7	.	TRBD1	TRBV15	TGTGCCACTAGAGCCGGGGACAGCTCCTACGAGCAGTACTTC	CATRAGDSSYEQYF
TRBJ1-2	.	.	TRBV28	TGTGCCAGCGGAGTGATACCCCATGGCTACACCTTC	CASGVIPHGYTF
TRBJ2-1	.	.	TRBV11-1	TGTGCCAGCAGCTTACTTGGACAGTCCTACAATGAGCAGTTCTTC	CASSLLGQSYNEQFF